This T cell receptor (beta chain) derives from a study of cytomegalovirus exposure and HLA in healthy donors. Study findings and constraints: Common viral pathogens seemed to be connected with several of the most significant clusters, according to a later analysis.

The PCR contained 60 Vbeta and 13 Jbeta primers. Clones were read by immunoSEQ multiplex PCR, and TCRdb kept only the in-frame ones, dropping some. Altogether about 80,000 clones are present, approximately 60% being singletons, with the ten largest covering 3.5% to 4.5%. Comment on this clone: Its antigen is unidentified.

The specimen was PBMCs. This TCR was sampled from a male donor in good health and CMV-seropositive.

The CDR3 spells CASSLRGRVDQPQHF. The CDR3 DNA reads TGTGCCAGCAGCTTGCGCGGCAGGGTGGATCAGCCCCAGCATTTT. The chain is built from TRBV5-5 and TRBJ1-5, with TRBD1 as a possible D gene (5 bases). This CDR3 comprises 15 residues. CDR1 and CDR2 (germline): SGHKS, YYEKEE (reference sequence). Trimming cost V 1 base and J 5 bases, with 13 bases left between them.